The 8 T cell receptor beta chains presented below share a single source sample, sequenced in a study of T cells in Graves' hyperthyroidism and ophthalmopathy. Amplification of TCR beta CDR3 regions was performed using RNA transcripts as template. The HTBI set primed first-round TCR CDR3 RT-PCR. Each CDR3 protein is one row after TCRdb ran MiXCR on the multiplex PCR reads. The repertoire holds hundreds of thousands of distinct CDR3 sequences, with about 14% as singletons. Sequencing was performed on blood. Receptors originate from a woman in her thirties or forties with Graves' ophthalmopathy.

Many counts were recorded for this clonotype. The J gene is TRBJ2-2, the V gene TRBV11-1, with 10 positions matching TRBD2. Trimming removed 5 bases from V and 5 bases from J; junction bases left unmatched: 11. The CDR3 covers 17 residues. Germline V gene sequence: CDR1 SGHAT, CDR2 FQDESV (reference sequence). CDR3 region: CASSLFSGRPTTGELFF. CDR3 DNA sequence: TGTGCCAGCAGCCTATTTAGCGGGAGGCCGACGACCGGGGAGCTGTTTTTT.

The table lists this clonotype with many counts. The gene calls are TRBV5-5 and TRBJ1-5; D is possibly TRBD1 (5 bases). CDR1 and CDR2 (germline): SGHKS, YYEKEE (reference sequence). Trimming pared 4 bases from V and 5 bases from J, leaving 16 bases between. The CDR3 length is 15 residues. The CDR3 reads CASSRGGGTDQPQHF. CDR3 bases: TGTGCCAGCAGCCGGGGCGGGGGGACGGATCAGCCCCAGCATTTT.

CDR3 DNA: TGTGCCAGCAGCTCCTACGCGGTTAGCAATCAGCCCCAGCATTTT. Its protein product is CASSSYAVSNQPQHF. The gene calls are TRBV7-2 and TRBJ1-5; D uncertain. CDR3 size: 15 residues. With 4 bases removed from V and 0 bases from J, the gap between germline ends came to 10 bases. CDR1 and CDR2 (germline): SGHTA, FQGNSA.

This clonotype was observed at least ten times. The genes are TRBV6-1 and TRBJ2-7; D is perhaps TRBD1 (6 bases). CDR3 size: 14 residues. V shed 5 bases and J shed 3 bases, with 14 bases lying between them. Per germline, CDR1 MNHNS and CDR2 SASEGT. The CDR3 bases are TGTGCCAGCAGTACCCAGGGGTCCCTCTACGAGCAGTACTTC. It is translated as CASSTQGSLYEQYF.

Ten or more counts support this clonotype. This rearrangement joins TRBV4-1 to TRBJ1-5; unclear D gene. This CDR3 comprises 13 residues. V was trimmed by 2 bases and J by 4 bases, leaving 6 bases between them. CDR1 MGHRA and CDR2 YSYEKL come from the germline V gene. The CDR3 reads CASSQLVNQPQHF. CDR3 coding DNA: TGCGCCAGCAGCCAACTGGTGAATCAGCCCCAGCATTTT.

There are many counts of this clonotype. The J gene is TRBJ1-1, the V gene TRBV20-1; D not resolved. V lost 5 bases to trimming and J lost 2 bases, with 18 bases between them. This CDR3 contains 15 residues. Germline CDR1 is DFQATT and CDR2 is SNEGSKA (reference sequence). CDR3 in amino acids: CSASSTKGLNTEAFF. In DNA, the CDR3 is TGCAGTGCTTCCTCAACCAAAGGGTTAAACACTGAAGCTTTCTTT.

The table lists this clonotype with a count of one. The CDR3 is CASSQKSGGAGTEAFF. In DNA, the CDR3 is TGTGCCAGCTCTCAAAAAAGCGGGGGAGCGGGCACTGAAGCTTTCTTT. This chain joins TRBV18 and TRBJ1-1; a possible D gene is TRBD1 (5 bases). The CDR3 loop spans 16 amino acids. Germline assignment: CDR1 KGHSH and CDR2 LQKENI. V lost 6 bases to trimming and J lost 4 bases, with 21 bases between them.

The rearrangement links TRBV20-1 to TRBJ2-7; D possibly uses TRBD1 or TRBD2 (5 bases each). Trimming removed 7 bases from V and 1 base from J, with 17 bases in between. The CDR3 is 14 amino acids. Germline-derived CDR1 and CDR2 are DFQATT and SNEGSKA (reference sequence). The CDR3 protein is CSVPRDGKSYEQYF. The CDR3 DNA is TGCAGTGTCCCCCGGGACGGCAAATCCTACGAGCAGTACTTC.